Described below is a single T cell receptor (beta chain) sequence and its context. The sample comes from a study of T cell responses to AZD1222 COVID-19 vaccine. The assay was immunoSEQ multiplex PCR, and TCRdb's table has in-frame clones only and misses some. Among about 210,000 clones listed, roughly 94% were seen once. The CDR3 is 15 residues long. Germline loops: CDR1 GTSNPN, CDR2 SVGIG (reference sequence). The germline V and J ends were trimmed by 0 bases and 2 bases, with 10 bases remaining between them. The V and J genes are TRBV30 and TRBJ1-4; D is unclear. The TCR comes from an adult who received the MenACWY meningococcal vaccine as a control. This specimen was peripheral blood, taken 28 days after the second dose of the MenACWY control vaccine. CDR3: CAWSVQHLTNEKLFF. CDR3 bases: TGTGCCTGGAGTGTACAGCACCTTACTAATGAAAAACTGTTTTTT.